This T cell receptor beta chain derives from a study of control samples from healthy donors and cancer patients. Here immunoSEQ multiplex PCR was the method, and the copy in TCRdb shows in-frame clones only, minus some. The sample has roughly 180,000 clones, about 90% seen once. Germline V gives CDR1 PRHDT, CDR2 FYEKMQ (reference sequence). V shed 7 bases and J shed 10 bases, with 13 bases lying between them. This CDR3 is built from 11 residues. The chain uses TRBV13 and TRBJ1-1; D gene ambiguous. Sequencing used blood. The sequence was collected from a woman between 40 and 55 years old in good health. CDR3 region: CASNPREVAFF. The CDR3 nucleotides are TGTGCCAGCAACCCAAGGGAGGTAGCTTTCTTT. The full variable domain, its missing parts supplied by reference TRBV13 and TRBJ1-1, is AAGVIQSPRHLIKEKRETATLKCYPIPRHDTVYWYQQGPGQDPQFLISFYEKMQSDKGSIPDRFSAQQFSDYHSELNMSSLELGDSALYFCASNPREVAFFGQGTRLTVV.